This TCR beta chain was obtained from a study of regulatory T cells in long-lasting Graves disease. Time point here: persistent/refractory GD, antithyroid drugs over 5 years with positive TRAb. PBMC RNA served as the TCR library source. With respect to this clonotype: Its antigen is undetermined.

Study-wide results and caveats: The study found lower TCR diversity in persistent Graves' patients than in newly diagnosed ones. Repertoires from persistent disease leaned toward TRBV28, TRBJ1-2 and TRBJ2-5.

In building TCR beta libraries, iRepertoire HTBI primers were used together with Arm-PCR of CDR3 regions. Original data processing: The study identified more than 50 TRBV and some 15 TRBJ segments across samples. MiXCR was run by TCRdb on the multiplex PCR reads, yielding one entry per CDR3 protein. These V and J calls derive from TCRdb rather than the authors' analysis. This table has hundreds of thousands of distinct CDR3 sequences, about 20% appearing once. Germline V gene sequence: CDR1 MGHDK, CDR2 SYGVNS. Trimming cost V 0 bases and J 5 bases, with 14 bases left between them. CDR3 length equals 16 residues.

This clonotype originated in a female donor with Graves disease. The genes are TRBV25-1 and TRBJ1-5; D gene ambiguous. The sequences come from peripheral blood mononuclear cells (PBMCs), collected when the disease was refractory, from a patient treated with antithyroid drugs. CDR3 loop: CASSEYERLGDQPQHF. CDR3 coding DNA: TGTGCCAGCAGTGAATATGAGCGTCTTGGGGATCAGCCCCAGCATTTT.